Listed here are 25 T cell receptor beta chains from one sample, sequenced in a study of somatic mutations in cytotoxic T cells in rheumatoid arthritis. Generated by immunoSEQ multiplex PCR, the TCRdb table keeps only in-frame clones and is missing some. This table holds under 20,000 clones, approximately 75% found once. Sequenced input: CD8+ T cells sorted from blood. The receptors were sampled from an adult with rheumatoid arthritis.

This clone was found a few times. The gene calls are TRBV19 and TRBJ1-5; D is perhaps TRBD1 (5 bases). V was shortened by 6 bases and J by 3 bases, with 12 bases between the two germline ends. The V gene's germline CDR1 is LNHDA and CDR2 SQIVND (reference sequence). The CDR3 has 14 residues. The CDR3 region has the DNA TGTGCCAGTAGCCCATCGGGGGACAATCAGCCCCAGCATTTT. It encodes CASSPSGDNQPQHF.

This sequence joins TRBV5-1 and TRBJ1-1, with D hard to call. V was pared by 1 base and J by 1 base, with 8 bases between. Germline CDR1 and CDR2: SGHRS and YFSETQ. The CDR3 sequence is 14 residues long. For the CDR3, the DNA is TGCGCCAGCAGCTTGCCTTCCGGGAACACTGAAGCTTTCTTT. Encoded protein: CASSLPSGNTEAFF. Full variable domain (outside the CDR3, taken from reference TRBV5-1 and TRBJ1-1): KAGVTQTPRYLIKTRGQQVTLSCSPISGHRSVSWYQQTPGQGLQFLFEYFSETQRNKGNFPGRFSGRQFSNSRSEMNVSTLELGDSALYLCASSLPSGNTEAFFGQGTRLTVV.

The genes are TRBV4-2 and TRBJ2-1; no firm D call. V lost 0 bases and J 3 bases, leaving 15 bases between the germline ends. This CDR3 is built from 17 residues. Germline V gene data show CDR1 as LGHNA and CDR2 as YNFKEQ. The CDR3 loop is CASSQEPGISGYNEQFF. The DNA of the CDR3 is TGTGCCAGCAGCCAAGAACCAGGAATCTCAGGCTACAATGAGCAGTTCTTC.

Details on this clone: The junction shows a germline mismatch at one end, possibly a read error. The chain recombines TRBV30 with TRBJ1-6, with D possibly TRBD1 on 6 matching bases. The CDR3 has 14 residues. The germline gives CDR1 GTSNPN, CDR2 SVGIG (reference sequence). CDR3 sequence reads: CAWSRGQYNSPLHF. CDR3 sequence (DNA): TGTGCCTGGAGTCGAGGACAGTATAATTCGCCCCTCCACTTT.

The chain carries TRBV18 and TRBJ1-1; tentatively, D is TRBD1 (6 bases). Germline CDR1 KGHSH, CDR2 LQKENI. V dropped 0 bases and J dropped 4 bases, with 15 bases sitting between them. CDR3 size: 16 residues. The CDR3 protein is CASSPPGHVSVTEAFF. The DNA for the CDR3 is TGTGCCAGCTCACCACCGGGACATGTATCGGTCACTGAAGCTTTCTTT.

The chain recombines TRBV6-5 with TRBJ1-6; D remains unclear. Germline CDR1 and CDR2: MNHEY and SVGAGI. V gave up 6 bases and J gave up 3 bases, with 9 bases separating them. The CDR3 sequence is 14 residues long. This chain's CDR3 is CASRETNYNSPLHF. The DNA for the CDR3 is TGTGCCAGCAGGGAGACAAACTATAATTCACCCCTCCACTTT.

The rearrangement links TRBV30 to TRBJ1-1; possible D gene TRBD1, 5 bases. The V gene's germline CDR1 is GTSNPN and CDR2 SVGIG (reference sequence). The CDR3 totals 13 residues. Trimming cost V 4 bases and J 1 base, with 10 bases left between them. CDR3 protein: CAWIPDRNTEAFF. The DNA of the CDR3 is TGTGCCTGGATACCCGACAGGAACACTGAAGCTTTCTTT.

The rearrangement links TRBV4-2 to TRBJ2-2, with D possibly being TRBD1 (7 bases). V lost 1 base, J lost 5 bases, and 11 bases lay in between. CDR3 length: 15 residues. Germline-derived CDR1 and CDR2 are LGHNA and YNFKEQ. CDR3 sequence: CASSQGTGGTGELFF. CDR3 DNA sequence: TGTGCCAGCAGCCAAGGGACAGGAGGGACCGGGGAGCTGTTTTTT.

The gene calls are TRBV28 and TRBJ1-1; 10 nucleotides align to TRBD1. Trimming took 3 bases from V and 5 from J; bases not matched to a gene: 9. This CDR3 has 16 amino acids. Germline CDR1 MDHEN, CDR2 SYDVKM. CDR3 in DNA: TGTGCCAGCAGTTTTCGTGACAGGGGGCGTGGGACTGAAGCTTTCTTT. Amino acid sequence: CASSFRDRGRGTEAFF.

The gene calls are TRBV6-1 and TRBJ2-7, with TRBD2 matching over 7 bases. Trimming cost V 1 base and J 4 bases; bases outside gene matches: 4. This CDR3 comprises 14 residues. Germline CDR1 reads MNHNS; CDR2 reads SASEGT. CDR3 region: CASSEGVGGYEQYF. The CDR3 DNA reads as TGTGCCAGCAGTGAAGGGGTCGGGGGGTACGAGCAGTACTTC.

The rearrangement uses TRBV28 and TRBJ2-1; TRBD2 matches at 8 bases. The CDR3 has 17 amino acids. Germline V gene data show CDR1 as MDHEN and CDR2 as SYDVKM. Trimming removed 1 base from V and 4 bases from J; junction bases left unmatched: 9. CDR3 DNA: TGTGCCAGCAGTTTATCCCCAAGCGGGAGAGGGTACAATGAGCAGTTCTTC. Its translation is CASSLSPSGRGYNEQFF.

This chain joins TRBV30 and TRBJ1-2, with no clear D. Trimming removed 4 bases from V and 2 bases from J, with 17 bases in between. The CDR3 loop spans 15 amino acids. Germline V gene sequence: CDR1 GTSNPN, CDR2 SVGIG (reference sequence). The CDR3 nucleotides are TGTGCCTGGAAGGTTACCGAGTATTCCAACTATGGCTACACCTTC. This sequence encodes CAWKVTEYSNYGYTF.

The V call is TRBV7-9, the J call TRBJ2-7; TRBD1 matches 10 bases. V lost 6 bases and J lost 4; bases outside the gene matches: 3. The CDR3 loop spans 13 amino acids. Germline V gene data show CDR1 as SEHNR and CDR2 as FQNEAQ (reference sequence). CDR3 coding DNA: TGTGCCAGCAGAGAGGACAGGGGGTACGAGCAGTACTTC. It specifies CASREDRGYEQYF.

V usage is TRBV6-4 and J usage is TRBJ2-3; no clear D. Trimming shortened V by 0 bases and J by 0 bases, and 7 bases separated the two germline ends. The CDR3 length is 15 residues. Per the germline V gene, CDR1 is MRHNA and CDR2 is SNTAGT. CDR3 in amino acids: CASSDSMGSTDTQYF. For the CDR3, the DNA is TGTGCCAGCAGTGACTCGATGGGCAGCACAGATACGCAGTATTTT.

This chain connects TRBV7-8 to TRBJ1-1; 10 bases match TRBD1. Germline assignment: CDR1 SGHVS and CDR2 FQNEAQ. The CDR3 totals 13 residues. Trimming cost V 5 bases and J 7 bases; bases outside gene matches: 4. CDR3 protein: CASSPGTGVEAFF. The CDR3 DNA reads as TGTGCCAGCAGCCCCGGGACAGGGGTTGAAGCTTTCTTT.

This sequence joins TRBV13 and TRBJ1-2, with TRBD1 as a possible D gene (5 bases). V was clipped by 5 bases and J by 8 bases, with 18 bases between them. Germline CDR1 PRHDT, CDR2 FYEKMQ (reference sequence). The CDR3 covers 14 residues. This chain's CDR3 is CASSRNRGRQGYTF. CDR3 nucleotide sequence: TGTGCCAGCAGCCGAAATCGGGGCCGACAGGGCTACACCTTC.

V usage is TRBV5-1 and J usage is TRBJ2-1; D ambiguous. The CDR3 extends over 13 amino acids. Trimming removed 1 base from V and 5 bases from J, with 7 bases in between. Germline CDR1 and CDR2: SGHRS and YFSETQ. CDR3 in DNA: TGCGCCAGCAGCTTGATCGGTAACAATGAGCAGTTCTTC. Its translation is CASSLIGNNEQFF.

This clone has a single count. The chain links TRBV21-1 to TRBJ1-2. TRBV21-1 is listed as a pseudogene. This CDR3 has 16 residues. CDR3 sequence (DNA): TGTGCCAGCAGCAAAGGGGGGGCGGAGAACCTTTATGGCTACACCTTC. Its protein product is CASSKGGAENLYGYTF.

The sample holds one count of this clone. This chain links TRBV11-2 with TRBJ2-1, with 11 bases fitting TRBD2. V dropped 1 base and J dropped 9; count of bases not matched to a gene: 5. The CDR3 sequence is 15 residues long. Germline V gene lookup returns CDR1 SGHAT and CDR2 FQNNGV. CDR3 sequence (DNA): TGTGCCAGCAGCTTAGCCCTAGCGGGAGGATCTGAGCAGTTCTTC. Protein: CASSLALAGGSEQFF.

This chain connects TRBV18 to TRBJ2-3; D possibly matches TRBD1 or TRBD2 (5 bases each). The CDR3 sequence is 14 residues long. The germline CDR1 and CDR2 sequences are KGHSH and LQKENI. The ends were cut back, 6 bases at V and 2 bases at J, with 12 bases in the middle. The CDR3 DNA is TGTGCCAGCTCCCCGGTGGGGACCACAGATACGCAGTATTTT. As protein: CASSPVGTTDTQYF.

In DNA form, the CDR3 reads TGTGCCAGCAGTAAACAGACAGGACCGTTCACTGAAGCTTTCTTT. This codes for CASSKQTGPFTEAFF. The chain has TRBV6-1 and TRBJ1-1, with a weak D call TRBD1 (6 bases). From germline, CDR1 is MNHNS and CDR2 SASEGT. V was shortened by 5 bases and J by 4 bases, with 17 bases between the two germline ends. This CDR3 is 15 amino acids long.

The chain has TRBV6-5 and TRBJ2-6; D gene uncertain. This CDR3 region has 14 residues. Trimming pared 7 bases from V and 7 bases from J, leaving 14 bases between. Germline assignment: CDR1 MNHEY and CDR2 SVGAGI. This CDR3 reads CASTAQVGANVLTF. The CDR3 DNA is TGTGCCAGCACCGCCCAGGTCGGCGCCAACGTCCTGACTTTC.

For this clone: The final CDR3 position lacks the conserved phenylalanine or tryptophan, pointing to a likely read error. The limits of the CDR3 on the DNA are not certain, so only TCRdb's listed CDR3 is given. The CDR3 reads CASGPWVLQGKTYGY. V is TRBV12-5 and J is TRBJ1-2; the D call in the table, TRBD1, was not verified against the DNA. The length of the CDR3 is 15 amino acids, counting both ends. From germline, CDR1 is LGHNT and CDR2 FRNRAP.

This clone was counted between two and nine times. The chain is built from TRBV2 and TRBJ1-5; possibly TRBD1 for D (5 bases). V was clipped by 2 bases and J by 1 base, with 6 bases between them. The germline V gene has CDR1 SNHLY and CDR2 FYNNEI. The CDR3 is 14 amino acids. The CDR3 here is CASSETGSNQPQHF. The CDR3, as DNA: TGTGCCAGCAGTGAAACAGGCAGCAATCAGCCCCAGCATTTT.

This chain joins TRBV2 and TRBJ1-2, with 9 bases fitting TRBD1. Trimming at V came to 2 bases and at J to 5 bases, leaving 9 bases not matched to a gene. The CDR3 length is 16 residues. CDR1 and CDR2 (germline): SNHLY, FYNNEI. The chain's CDR3 is CASSEFEGQGFYGYTF. Here the CDR3 DNA reads TGTGCCAGCAGTGAATTCGAGGGACAGGGATTTTATGGCTACACCTTC.